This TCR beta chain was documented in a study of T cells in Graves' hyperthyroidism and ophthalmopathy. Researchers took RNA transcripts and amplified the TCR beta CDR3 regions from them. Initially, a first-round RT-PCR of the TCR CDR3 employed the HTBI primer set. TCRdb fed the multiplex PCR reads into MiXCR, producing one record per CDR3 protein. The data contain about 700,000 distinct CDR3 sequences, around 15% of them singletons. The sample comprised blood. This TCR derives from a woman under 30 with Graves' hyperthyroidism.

The CDR3 sequence is CASSYSGLAGTGSEQYF. DNA for the CDR3: TGTGCCAGCAGTTACTCCGGACTAGCGGGGACCGGCAGTGAGCAGTACTTC. The chain employs TRBV6-2 or TRBV6-3 and TRBJ2-7; 12 bases match TRBD2. V shed 0 bases and J 7 bases; nucleotides not matched to a gene: 10. The CDR3 extends over 17 amino acids. The V gene's germline CDR1 is MNHEY and CDR2 SVGEGT.